The following is a T cell receptor beta chain sequence with its context. This sample is part of a study of blood T cell repertoires in COVID-19. Overall study: The United States, Italy and Spain were the sources of the acute and convalescent COVID-19 samples. T cells, B-cell-depleted T cells, or PBMCs provided the cDNA or gDNA that served as material.

Original processing notes: Researchers report that nucleated cell counts were estimated from reference gene primer amplification. Clones were read by immunoSEQ multiplex PCR, and TCRdb kept only the in-frame ones, dropping some. V, J and clone size were drawn from that table, and D and trimming were deduced from the DNA. Among some 250,000 clones listed, approximately 86% were seen once. Trimming left V 1 base short and J 1 base short, with 10 bases between. Per the germline V gene, CDR1 is SGHVS and CDR2 is FNYEAQ. There are 16 residues in the CDR3. The receptor's source is a woman aged 25-40 years who had recovered from COVID-19. This chain uses TRBV7-6 with TRBJ2-2; TRBD1 might be the D (5 bases). The specimen sequenced was peripheral blood. CDR3 amino acids: CASSLGVTENTGELFF. DNA for the CDR3: TGTGCCAGCAGCTTAGGGGTGACAGAGAACACCGGGGAGCTGTTTTTT.